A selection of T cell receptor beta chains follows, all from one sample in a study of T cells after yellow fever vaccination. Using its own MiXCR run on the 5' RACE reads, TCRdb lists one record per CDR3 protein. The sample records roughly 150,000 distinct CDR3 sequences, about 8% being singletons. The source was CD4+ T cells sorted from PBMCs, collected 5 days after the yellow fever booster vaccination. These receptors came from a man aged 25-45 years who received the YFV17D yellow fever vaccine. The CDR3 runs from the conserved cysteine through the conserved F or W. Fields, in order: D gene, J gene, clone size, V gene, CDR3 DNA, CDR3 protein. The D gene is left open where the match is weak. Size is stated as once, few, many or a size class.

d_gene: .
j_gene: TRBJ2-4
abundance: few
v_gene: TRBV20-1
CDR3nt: TGCAGTGCTAGAGATGTGGGCAGGGGGGTAGCCAAAAACATTCAGTACTTC
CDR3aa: CSARDVGRGVAKNIQYF

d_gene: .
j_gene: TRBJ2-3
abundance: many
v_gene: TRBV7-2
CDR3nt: TGTGCCGAAGCGGGCTCCACAGATACGCAGTATTTT
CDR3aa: CAEAGSTDTQYF

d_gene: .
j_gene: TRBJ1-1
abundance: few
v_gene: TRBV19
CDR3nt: TGTGCCAGTAGTATAGAGAGGGGCACTGAAGCTTTCTTT
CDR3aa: CASSIERGTEAFF

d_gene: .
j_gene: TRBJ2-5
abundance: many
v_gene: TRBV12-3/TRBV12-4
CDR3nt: TGTGCCAGCAGGGGAAGTCCAGAGACCCAGTACTTC
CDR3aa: CASRGSPETQYF

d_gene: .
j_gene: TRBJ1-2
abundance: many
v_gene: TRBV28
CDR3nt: TGTGCCAGCGGCTCGCAGGCATCTGGCTACACCTTC
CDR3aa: CASGSQASGYTF

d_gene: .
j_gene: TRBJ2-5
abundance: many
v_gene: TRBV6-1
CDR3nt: TGTGCCAGCAGTCCACAGGGGAGGCGAGAGACCCAGTACTTC
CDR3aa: CASSPQGRRETQYF

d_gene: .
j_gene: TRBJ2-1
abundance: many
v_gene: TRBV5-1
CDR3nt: TGCGCCAGCACTACTGGGGGGGCTCAGCAGTTCTTC
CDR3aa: CASTTGGAQQFF

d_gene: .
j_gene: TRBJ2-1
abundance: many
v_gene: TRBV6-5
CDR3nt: TGTGCCAGCAGTTACAATCTGGTGCAGTTCTTC
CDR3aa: CASSYNLVQFF

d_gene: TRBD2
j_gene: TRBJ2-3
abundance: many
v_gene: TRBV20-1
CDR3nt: TGCAGTGCTAGAGACCTACTAGCGTCGCCAGATACGCAGTATTTT
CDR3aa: CSARDLLASPDTQYF

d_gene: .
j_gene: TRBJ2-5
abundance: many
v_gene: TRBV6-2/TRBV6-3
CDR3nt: TGTGCCAGCAGTTACAGACGGAAACAAGAGACCCAGTACTTC
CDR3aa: CASSYRRKQETQYF

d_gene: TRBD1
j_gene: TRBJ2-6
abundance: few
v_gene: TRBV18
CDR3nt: TGTGCCAGCTCACAGATCATCGGGACAGCAGACCTCTCTGGGGCCAACGTCCTGACTTTC
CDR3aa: CASSQIIGTADLSGANVLTF